Listed below are T cell receptor beta chains from one sample, sequenced in a study of shared clonotypes between healthy human individuals. Data came from immunoSEQ multiplex PCR; TCRdb stores just in-frame clones and leaves some out. The sample has approximately 2,300,000 clones, approximately 90% seen once. The sequencing sample was made of naive CD4+ T cells from PBMCs. The receptors derive from a man younger than 35 in good health. Some clones in this sample may be carry-over from other donors' samples. CDR3s include the opening cysteine and the closing phenylalanine or tryptophan. A D gene is named only where the DNA matches it firmly. Some rows mark clone size as missing; the rest say once, few, many or name a class of expanded clone.

-	-	TRBV10-1	TRBJ2-2	TGCGCCAGCAGTGACCCCCCTGGCCTACCGCTGTTTTTT	CASSDPPGLPLFF
TRBD2	-	TRBV19	TRBJ2-7	TGTGCCAGTAGTACCTTCTGGACACCCAGCGGGAGTCGCACCTACGAGCAGTACTTC	CASSTFWTPSGSRTYEQYF
TRBD1	-	TRBV7-8	TRBJ1-2	TGTGCCAGCAGCATCGGACAGGGGGCCTATGGCTACACCTTC	CASSIGQGAYGYTF
TRBD2	-	TRBV28	TRBJ2-7	TGTGCCAGCAGGATAGCGGGAGGAAAAAACCCCTACGAGCAGTACTTC	CASRIAGGKNPYEQYF
TRBD2	-	TRBV19	TRBJ2-1	TGTGCCAGTAGTTCCCCCGGGCGGGAGAGTATGTATGAGCAGTTCTTC	CASSSPGRESMYEQFF
TRBD1	-	TRBV6-6	TRBJ1-2	TGTGCCAGCAGTGTCCCGGGACAGTCCGGTGGCTACACCTTC	CASSVPGQSGGYTF
-	once	TRBV5-1	TRBJ2-7	TGCGCCAGCAGCTTGTCGTGGACCGAAGTCTCAGAGCAGTACTTC	CASSLSWTEVSEQYF
TRBD1	-	TRBV5-6	TRBJ2-7	TGTGCCAGCAGCCTCTTTCAGGGGGTCACCTACGAGCAGTACTTC	CASSLFQGVTYEQYF
TRBD2	-	TRBV7-9	TRBJ2-4	TGTGCCAGCAGCTGGGGGGGTAGTTTGGCCAAAAACATTCAGTACTTC	CASSWGGSLAKNIQYF
TRBD1	-	TRBV11-2	TRBJ2-7	TGTGCCAGCAGCTTCGACAGGGTTGGCGACGAGCAGTACTTC	CASSFDRVGDEQYF
-	-	TRBV7-2	TRBJ2-3	TGTGCCAGCAGCTTAGAGAGACAGAGCACAGATACGCAGTATTTT	CASSLERQSTDTQYF
-	-	TRBV19	TRBJ2-5	TGTGCCAGTTCGAGAGGGGAGGAGACCCAGTACTTC	CASSRGEETQYF
TRBD1	-	TRBV18	TRBJ1-5	TGTGCCAGCTCACTTTCCGGACAGGGGGCCCAGCCCCAGCATTTT	CASSLSGQGAQPQHF
TRBD1	-	TRBV6-1	TRBJ1-2	TGTGCCAGCAGTTTCGGACAGGGAGGATATGGCTACACCTTC	CASSFGQGGYGYTF
-	-	TRBV5-1	TRBJ1-4	TGCGCCAGCAGACAACAGATATCAACTAATGAAAAACTGTTTTTT	CASRQQISTNEKLFF
-	-	TRBV28	TRBJ1-2	TGTGCCAGCAGGCGGATAGGGCTCGCGGACTATGGCTACACCTTC	CASRRIGLADYGYTF
-	-	TRBV5-1	TRBJ2-5	TGCGCCAGCAGCAGGGCTCACCCCCTGAAGGAGACCCAGTACTTC	CASSRAHPLKETQYF
TRBD2	-	TRBV28	TRBJ2-1	TGTGCCAGCAGTTCCGTTAGCGGGAACCACTACAATGAGCAGTTCTTC	CASSSVSGNHYNEQFF
TRBD1	-	TRBV27	TRBJ1-2	TGTGCCAGTCCTGACAGGGTTAACTATGGCTACACCTTC	CASPDRVNYGYTF
-	once	TRBV28	TRBJ2-1	TGTGCCAGCAGTTCCACCGGGACCCCCTACAATGAGCAGTTCTTC	CASSSTGTPYNEQFF
-	-	TRBV11-2	TRBJ2-7	TGTGCCAGCAGCTTGAGCTCCTACGAGCAGTACTTC	CASSLSSYEQYF
TRBD1	-	TRBV15	TRBJ2-1	TGTGCCACCGGAGGACAGGGTCGGGATGAGCAGTTCTTC	CATGGQGRDEQFF
-	-	TRBV7-8	TRBJ2-1	TGTGCCAGCAGCTTATTAAGTAGAGGCTCCTACAATGAGCAGTTCTTC	CASSLLSRGSYNEQFF
TRBD1	-	TRBV10-2	TRBJ1-4	TGCGCCAGCAGTGGGAGGGGGCATGGTGAAAAACTGTTTTTT	CASSGRGHGEKLFF
TRBD1	once	TRBV19	TRBJ2-7	TGTGCCAGTAGTGGCTGGGACAGGGGAGCCTACGAGCAGTACTTC	CASSGWDRGAYEQYF
TRBD1	-	TRBV7-9	TRBJ2-5	TGTGCCAGCAGCTCTTCGGGACAGGGGTGGGAGACCCAGTACTTC	CASSSSGQGWETQYF
-	-	TRBV28	TRBJ2-7	TGTGCCAGCAGCGTCGCCGACGAGCAGTACTTC	CASSVADEQYF
TRBD2	once	TRBV2	TRBJ2-7	TGTGCCAGCAATCAGGCTAGCGGACACTACGAGCAGTACTTC	CASNQASGHYEQYF
-	-	TRBV10-3	TRBJ1-2	TGTGCCACCCCACAGGGCTCGGGCGATGGCTACACCTTC	CATPQGSGDGYTF
TRBD2	-	TRBV5-1	TRBJ2-1	TGCGCCAGCAGACGGACTAGCGGGCCCGCCTACAATGAGCAGTTCTTC	CASRRTSGPAYNEQFF
-	-	TRBV7-9	TRBJ2-1	TGTGCCAGCAGCTTAGGGCTTTACAATGAGCAGTTCTTC	CASSLGLYNEQFF
-	-	TRBV25-1	TRBJ1-2	TGTGCCAGCAGTGCGGGGGGGGGCTATGGCTACACCTTC	CASSAGGGYGYTF
-	-	TRBV6-1	TRBJ1-2	TGTGCCAGCAGTGAAAAACGGCCCCAACCTGGAACACTCTATGGCTACACCTTC	CASSEKRPQPGTLYGYTF
TRBD2	-	TRBV28	TRBJ2-6	TGTGCCAGCAGGGTGAAGAGTTTTAGCGGGAGGAACTCTGGGGCCAACGTCCTGACTTTC	CASRVKSFSGRNSGANVLTF
TRBD2	once	TRBV11-3	TRBJ2-3	TGTGCCAGCAGCTTAGATAGGGGCGGGAGGACAGATACGCAGTATTTT	CASSLDRGGRTDTQYF
TRBD2	-	TRBV27	TRBJ2-7	TGTGCCAGCAGGGAGGGGGGACTAGCGGGAGGCTCCTACGAGCAGTACTTC	CASREGGLAGGSYEQYF
-	-	TRBV5-1	TRBJ2-2	TGCGCCAGCAGCTTGGACAGACCCGGGGAGCTGTTTTTT	CASSLDRPGELFF
-	-	TRBV19	TRBJ2-1	TGTGCCAGTAGTATTACCGGCAACAATGAGCAGTTCTTC	CASSITGNNEQFF
TRBD2	-	TRBV5-1	TRBJ2-5	TGCGCCAGCAGTTCGACTAGTGGGAGGGCCTGGGAGACCCAGTACTTC	CASSSTSGRAWETQYF
-	-	TRBV7-3	TRBJ2-3	TGTGCCAGCAGTTATCGGAGTAGCACAGATACGCAGTATTTT	CASSYRSSTDTQYF
-	-	TRBV7-3	TRBJ1-1	TGTGCCAGCAGCTCGACAGCCATGAACACTGAAGCTTTCTTT	CASSSTAMNTEAFF
-	-	TRBV4-1	TRBJ2-2	TGCGCCAGCAGCCCCACCGGGCCAGGGAGAGGTACCGGGGAGCTGTTTTTT	CASSPTGPGRGTGELFF
-	-	TRBV5-1	TRBJ2-3	TGCGCCAGCAGCTTGGTTAGCGGACGCACAGATACGCAGTATTTT	CASSLVSGRTDTQYF
-	-	TRBV5-6	TRBJ2-1	TGTGCCAGCAGCTTCGGGACACTCTCCTACAATGAGCAGTTCTTC	CASSFGTLSYNEQFF
-	-	TRBV18	TRBJ1-2	TGTGCCAGCTCATCTGGGGACCGCCTCTATGGCTACACCTTC	CASSSGDRLYGYTF
-	-	TRBV25-1	TRBJ1-6	TGTGCCAGCAGGGGACCGACTGATTCACCCCTCCACTTT	CASRGPTDSPLHF
-	-	TRBV5-4	TRBJ1-4	TGTGCCAGCAGCTTGAAGACGCCAGGGGAAAAACTGTTTTTT	CASSLKTPGEKLFF
-	-	TRBV28	TRBJ2-1	TGTGCCAGCAGTTTACTACGGGAGCCCCCGTTCTTC	CASSLLREPPFF
-	-	TRBV5-1	TRBJ2-7	TGCGCCAGCAGCTTTTGGACAGCCTCCTACGAGCAGTACTTC	CASSFWTASYEQYF
TRBD1	-	TRBV28	TRBJ1-2	TGTGCCAGCAGTCAAGGGGGACAGGGGAACTATGGCTACACCTTC	CASSQGGQGNYGYTF
-	-	TRBV7-2	TRBJ2-3	TGTGCCAGCAGCACCAGTTCTGGGAGAGGTGGTTCAGATACGCAGTATTTT	CASSTSSGRGGSDTQYF
-	-	TRBV5-1	TRBJ2-7	TGCGCCAGCAGCTTGTCAGGGGCAGCCTCGTACGAGCAGTACTTC	CASSLSGAASYEQYF
-	-	TRBV4-3	TRBJ1-2	TGCGCCAGCAGCCAAAATCCGCCGGGGTTGGGCTATGGCTACACCTTC	CASSQNPPGLGYGYTF
TRBD1	-	TRBV28	TRBJ1-2	TGTGCCAGCACCCGACAGGGGGCTCAGGACTATGGCTACACCTTC	CASTRQGAQDYGYTF